This T cell receptor (beta chain) was recorded in a study of T cell repertoires in cytomegalovirus infection. Notes on the study in general: CMV-specific TCR beta clonotypes restricted by HLA-C dominated the ex vivo response.

The germline V gene has CDR1 SGHNT and CDR2 YYREEE (reference sequence). The CDR3 contains 17 residues. The V gene lost 0 bases and the J gene lost 6 bases, with 19 bases spanning the gap. About this clonotype itself: What it recognizes is unknown.

TCRdb fed the reads into MiXCR, producing one record per CDR3 protein. The data contain about 920,000 distinct CDR3 sequences, roughly a third of them singletons. V usage is TRBV5-4 and J usage is TRBJ2-1, with D possibly TRBD2 on 7 matching bases. The receptor was isolated from a human donor in good health (CMV status not recorded). Some clones in this sample may be carry-over from other donors' samples. The sample in question was cultured CD8+ T cells from PBMCs, obtained from culture after CMV antigen stimulation. This chain's CDR3 is CASSLGGGAGSINEQFF. DNA of the CDR3: TGTGCCAGCAGCTTGGGGGGGGGGGCAGGGAGTATCAATGAGCAGTTCTTC.